The entry below gives a single T cell receptor (beta chain) sequence along with its context. The junction had 11 bases not matched to a gene; V was cut back by 4 bases and J by 4 bases. Germline V gene data show CDR1 as SGHNT and CDR2 as YYREEE (reference sequence). The CDR3 totals 15 residues. Libraries were prepared by immunoSEQ multiplex PCR; TCRdb keeps only in-frame clonotypes and omits some of them. The sample yields about 14,000 clones, 80% to 85% seen once. The sample originates from a study of T cells in tumors after PD-1 blockade. The V and J genes are TRBV5-4 and TRBJ2-7, with 7 bases lining up with TRBD1. This clonotype was sampled from a human donor with basal cell carcinoma. The source was PBMCs, collected after anti-PD-1 treatment. CDR3 amino acids: CASSLPTGIGYEQYF. The DNA of the CDR3 is TGTGCCAGCAGCCTACCGACAGGGATAGGGTACGAGCAGTACTTC. Together with reference TRBV5-4 and TRBJ2-7, the CDR3 gives the full variable domain: ETGVTQSPTHLIKTRGQQVTLRCSSQSGHNTVSWYQQALGQGPQFIFQYYREEENGRGNFPPRFSGLQFPNYSSELNVNALELDDSALYLCASSLPTGIGYEQYFGPGTRLTVT.